This T cell receptor beta chain was recovered during a study of shared clonotypes between healthy human individuals. Study-level information: Each donor contributed plates that comprised three CD4 naive, three CD4 memory, two CD8 naive and one CD8 memory.

The data were produced by immunoSEQ multiplex PCR, yet TCRdb's version contains in-frame clones alone and is incomplete. The repertoire holds about a million clones, with about 75% as singletons. This CDR3 comprises 16 residues. Germline V gives CDR1 GTSNPN, CDR2 SVGIG (reference sequence). V was trimmed by 2 bases and J by 6 bases, leaving 23 bases between them. Notes on the study in general: Naive subsets usually exceeded memory subsets in estimated richness. What limited the represented genetic and exposure-history diversity was the small number of donors. About 5.2% was the fraction of naive CD4 clonotypes found shared across several donors.

As to this clone: The antigen is unknown.

The chain joins TRBV30 to TRBJ2-7, with D possibly called TRBD1 or TRBD2 (6 bases each). The sample consisted of memory CD4+ T cells sorted from blood. Subset of the sample: CD45RA-negative fraction. The origin of this receptor is a man between 18 and 35 years old in good health. The CDR3 region has the DNA TGTGCCTGGAGTAACCTCAATGAGAGGGGGGATTCCGAGCAGTACTTC. It encodes CAWSNLNERGDSEQYF.